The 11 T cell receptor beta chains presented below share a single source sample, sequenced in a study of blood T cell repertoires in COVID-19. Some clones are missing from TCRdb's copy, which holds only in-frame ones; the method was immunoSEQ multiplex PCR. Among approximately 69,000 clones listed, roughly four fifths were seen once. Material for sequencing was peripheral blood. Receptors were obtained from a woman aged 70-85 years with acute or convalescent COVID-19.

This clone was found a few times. CDR3 bases: TGTGCCAGCAGTTTACTCCGGGGACAGGGGGCCTACGAGCAGTACTTC. Protein: CASSLLRGQGAYEQYF. The rearrangement joins TRBV27 to TRBJ2-7; 11 bases are a match to TRBD1. The ends lost 2 bases at V and 2 bases at J; junction bases unmatched: 5. Germline values: CDR1 MNHEY, CDR2 SMNVEV (reference sequence). The CDR3 totals 16 residues.

CDR3 sequence (DNA): TGTGCCAGCAGCTTAGGAATGGGACACCGTTACAATGAGCAGTTCTTC. Translating it yields CASSLGMGHRYNEQFF. This rearrangement joins TRBV11-2 to TRBJ2-1; D perhaps matches TRBD1 (6 bases). CDR1 is SGHAT, CDR2 FQNNGV, per germline. The V and J ends lost 1 base and 4 bases respectively, with 14 bases between them. The CDR3 loop spans 16 amino acids.

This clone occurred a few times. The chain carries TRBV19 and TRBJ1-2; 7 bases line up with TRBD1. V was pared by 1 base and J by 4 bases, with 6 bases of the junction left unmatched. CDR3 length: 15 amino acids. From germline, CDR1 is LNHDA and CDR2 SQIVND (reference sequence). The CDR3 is CASSIGGTVVYGYTF. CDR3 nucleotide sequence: TGTGCCAGTAGTATAGGCGGGACAGTCGTCTATGGCTACACCTTC.

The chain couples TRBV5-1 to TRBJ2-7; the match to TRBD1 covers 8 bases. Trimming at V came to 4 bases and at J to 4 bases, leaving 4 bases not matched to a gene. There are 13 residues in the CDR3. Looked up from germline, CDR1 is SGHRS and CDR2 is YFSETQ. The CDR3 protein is CASSVDREYEQYF. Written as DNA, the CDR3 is TGCGCCAGCAGCGTGGACAGGGAGTACGAGCAGTACTTC.

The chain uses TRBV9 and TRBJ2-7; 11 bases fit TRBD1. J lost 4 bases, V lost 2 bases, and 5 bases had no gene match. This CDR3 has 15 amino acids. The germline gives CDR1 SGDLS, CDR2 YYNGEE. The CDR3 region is CASSVGQGGGYEQYF. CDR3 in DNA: TGTGCCAGCAGCGTGGGACAGGGGGGTGGGTACGAGCAGTACTTC.

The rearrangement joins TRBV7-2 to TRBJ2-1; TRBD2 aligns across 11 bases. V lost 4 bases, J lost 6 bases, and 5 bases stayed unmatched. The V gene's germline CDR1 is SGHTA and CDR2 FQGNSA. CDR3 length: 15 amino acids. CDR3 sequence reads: CASSSTSGNSNEQFF. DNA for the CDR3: TGTGCCAGCAGCTCGACTAGCGGGAACAGCAATGAGCAGTTCTTC.

For the CDR3, the DNA is TGTGCCAGCAGCCTGGGGGGGACAGGGAATCAGCCCCAGCATTTT. It translates to CASSLGGTGNQPQHF. V and J are TRBV5-4 and TRBJ1-5; TRBD1 matches 9 bases. CDR1 SGHNT and CDR2 YYREEE come from the germline V gene (reference sequence). CDR3 length: 15 amino acids. V shed 4 bases and J 4 bases; nucleotides not matched to a gene: 6.

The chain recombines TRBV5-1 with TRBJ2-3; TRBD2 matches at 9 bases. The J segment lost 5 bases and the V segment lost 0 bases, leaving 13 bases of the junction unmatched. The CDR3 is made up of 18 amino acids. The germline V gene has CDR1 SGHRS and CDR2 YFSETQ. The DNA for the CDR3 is TGCGCCAGCAGCTTGGCCGGACCGATAGCGGGAGTGAAAGATACGCAGTATTTT. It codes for CASSLAGPIAGVKDTQYF.

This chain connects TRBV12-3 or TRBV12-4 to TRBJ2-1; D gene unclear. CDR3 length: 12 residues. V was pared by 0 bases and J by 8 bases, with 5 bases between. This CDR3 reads CASSLAHYEQFF. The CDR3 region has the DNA TGTGCCAGCAGTTTAGCGCACTATGAGCAGTTCTTC.

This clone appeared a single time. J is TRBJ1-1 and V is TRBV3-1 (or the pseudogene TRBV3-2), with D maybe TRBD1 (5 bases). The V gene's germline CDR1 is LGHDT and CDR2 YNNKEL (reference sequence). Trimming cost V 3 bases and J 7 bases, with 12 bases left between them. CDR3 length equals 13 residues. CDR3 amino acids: CASSHLRGGEAFF. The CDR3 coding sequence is TGTGCCAGCAGCCATCTACGGGGGGGTGAAGCTTTCTTT.

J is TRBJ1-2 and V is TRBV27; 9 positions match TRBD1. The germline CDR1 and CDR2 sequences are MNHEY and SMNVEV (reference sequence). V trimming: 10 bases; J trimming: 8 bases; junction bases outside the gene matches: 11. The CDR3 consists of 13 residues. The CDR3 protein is CATWGTGIGGYTF. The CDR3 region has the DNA TGTGCCACCTGGGGGACAGGGATAGGAGGCTACACCTTC.